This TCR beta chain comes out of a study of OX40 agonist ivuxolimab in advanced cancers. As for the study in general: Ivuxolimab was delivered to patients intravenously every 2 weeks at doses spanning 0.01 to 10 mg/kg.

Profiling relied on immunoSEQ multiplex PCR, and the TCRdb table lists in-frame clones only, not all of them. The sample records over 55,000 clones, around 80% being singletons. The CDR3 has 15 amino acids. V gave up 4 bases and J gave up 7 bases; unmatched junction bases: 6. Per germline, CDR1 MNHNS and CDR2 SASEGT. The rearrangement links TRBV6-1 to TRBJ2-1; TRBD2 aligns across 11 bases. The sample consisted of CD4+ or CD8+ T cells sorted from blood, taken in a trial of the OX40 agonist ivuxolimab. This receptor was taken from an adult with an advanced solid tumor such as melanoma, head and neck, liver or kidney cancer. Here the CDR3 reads CASSVTSGTLNEQFF. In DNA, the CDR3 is TGTGCCAGCAGTGTGACTAGCGGGACTTTAAATGAGCAGTTCTTC.